These T cell receptor beta chains were read from a single sample in a study of shared clonotypes between healthy human individuals. The repertoire was sequenced with immunoSEQ multiplex PCR; TCRdb's copy has only in-frame clones and lacks some. The sample gives millions of clones, 85% to 95% of which show up once; 0.13% is in the top ten. The sample consisted of naive CD4+ T cells sorted from blood. The receptor source for this set is a man aged 18 to 35 in good health. The conserved cysteine and the conserved F or W are not part of the CDR3 here.

V gene	J gene	CDR3 length	CDR3 protein
TRBV28	TRBJ2-1	13	ASSTPGRARDEQF
TRBV7-2	TRBJ2-7	12	ASSLGQGAYEQY
TRBV5-1	TRBJ2-1	11	ASSPLGGNEQF
TRBV29-1	TRBJ2-7	10	SVEDVRGQQY
TRBV12-5	TRBJ1-1	12	ASGLGQFGTEAF
TRBV2	TRBJ2-5	13	ASSPGLVISETQY
TRBV6-6	TRBJ1-2	11	ASSYARDYGYT
TRBV9	TRBJ2-1	13	ASSVDSGIYNEQF
TRBV7-9	TRBJ1-1	11	ASSGRGYTEAF
TRBV5-4	TRBJ1-3	12	ASSLGSGTNTIY
TRBV9	TRBJ2-3	13	ASSVAGVSTDTQY
TRBV16	TRBJ2-2	13	ASSQSSGTTGELF
TRBV7-7	TRBJ2-5	13	ASSLAGGFQETQY
TRBV7-2	TRBJ1-1	12	ASSSTGENTEAF
TRBV5-1	TRBJ1-5	11	ASSLGDDQPQH
TRBV18	TRBJ2-5	13	ASSALAGTQETQY
TRBV5-1	TRBJ1-4	13	ASSREGASGEKLF
TRBV10-3	TRBJ2-3	10	AISDLTDTQY
TRBV11-2	TRBJ1-2	12	ASSPQEGGVGYT
TRBV30	TRBJ2-1	11	AWSSQGSDEQF
TRBV6-5	TRBJ2-2	11	ASSYGRPGELF
TRBV18	TRBJ1-1	13	ASSQQDGGLTEAF
TRBV5-1	TRBJ2-5	13	ASSPDSAALETQY
TRBV7-9	TRBJ2-5	13	ASSRGTGGAETQY
TRBV6-5	TRBJ1-1	10	ASSYFPTEAF
TRBV6-5	TRBJ2-7	11	ASSTAEVYEQY
TRBV11-1	TRBJ2-5	10	ASSSNSGTQY
TRBV6-6	TRBJ2-6	13	ASSPGGSGANVLT
TRBV6-5	TRBJ1-5	11	ASSSGARQPQH
TRBV2	TRBJ2-5	11	ASSRGRRETQY
TRBV9	TRBJ2-1	13	ASSPWTGGYNEQF
TRBV10-3	TRBJ2-1	15	AIRHGTSGTQIDEQF
TRBV9	TRBJ2-1	15	ASSRSGGIGRDNEQF
TRBV5-6	TRBJ1-6	12	ASSFGGIGSPLH
TRBV5-1	TRBJ1-1	12	ASIVGSGDTEAF
TRBV28	TRBJ1-2	12	ASSDGTTNYGYT
TRBV6-5	TRBJ2-2	13	ASRPPTGRTGELF
TRBV5-1	TRBJ2-7	13	ASSPTRGQPGSGY
TRBV11-3	TRBJ2-7	11	ASGTSGNYEQY
TRBV11-2	TRBJ2-3	12	ASSQDGPGDTQY
TRBV10-3	TRBJ2-5	14	AIRDSSVSGVETQY
TRBV19	TRBJ2-7	11	ASSRGFSYEQY
TRBV18	TRBJ2-7	14	ASSPLGQGARYEQY
TRBV6-4	TRBJ2-4	12	ASKTTGDKNIQY
TRBV18	TRBJ1-1	12	ASSPAGGNTEAF
TRBV7-9	TRBJ1-6	14	ASSSLRSSYNSPLH
TRBV2	TRBJ1-2	13	ASSLQGAMGYGYT
TRBV7-2	TRBJ1-1	13	ASSPANGGNTEAF
TRBV7-2	TRBJ2-7	9	ASGIWGEQY
TRBV5-4	TRBJ1-2	15	ASSRGGQGPEVRGYT
TRBV6-5	TRBJ2-3	12	ASSRDSTSNTQY
TRBV6-5	TRBJ2-1	13	ASSYLGGQFHEQF
TRBV29-1	TRBJ1-1	13	SGLDRGILNTEAF
TRBV12-5	TRBJ1-4	14	ASGSSPGQGIEKLF
TRBV28	TRBJ1-5	10	ASSFVSQPQH
TRBV5-1	TRBJ1-1	12	ASSLVAGNTEAF
TRBV15	TRBJ1-1	10	ATSRVNAEAF